A single sample gave rise to the 15 T cell receptor beta chains below, sequenced in a study of read filtering for tumor transcriptome and immune sequencing (dated by TCRdb to the early 2020s). These reads were obtained on an Illumina HiSeq 4000. Starting from 400 to 450 ng RNA, TCR libraries were constructed with the Immunoverse kit using molecular barcoded adaptors that cover the alpha/delta and beta/gamma chains. TCRdb trimmed public reads at Q25 via fastp, called clones via MiXCR and kept in-frame beta chains. Each CDR3 protein gets just one entry, which takes the most common genes and DNA from the rows behind it. This sample comprises 15,000 to 20,000 distinct CDR3 sequences, approximately 20% of them detected only once. 24% of the sample belongs to the ten largest clones. Material: a population of CD138-negative cells sorted from bone marrow. The cell subset or site label corresponds to: bone marrow mononuclear cells depleted of CD138+ plasma/myeloma cells by negative magnetic selection. These receptors were obtained from a donor aged 40 or older with multiple myeloma.

This clonotype has only one observation. A junction boundary mismatches the germline segment, possibly from a read error. V usage is TRBV20-1 and J usage is TRBJ2-2; 13 bases line up with TRBD2. CDR1 and CDR2 (germline): DFQATT, SNEGSKA (reference sequence). The CDR3 is made up of 17 amino acids. CDR3: CSARSEGLAGSPGELLF. The CDR3 region has the DNA TGCAGTGCTAGATCGGAGGGACTAGCGGGGTCCCCCGGGGAGCTGCTTTTT.

The chain uses TRBV28 and TRBJ1-3; D is undetermined. CDR3 length: 17 residues. V dropped 6 bases and J dropped 0 bases, with 18 bases sitting between them. The germline V gene has CDR1 MDHEN and CDR2 SYDVKM. The CDR3 region has the DNA TGTGCCAGCAGCGCGCAGTTCGGGAGGATCTCTGGAAACACCATATATTTT. The encoded protein is CASSAQFGRISGNTIYF.

This clonotype was seen at least ten times. V and J are TRBV20-1 and TRBJ2-2; weak D call: TRBD2 (7 bases). Germline values: CDR1 DFQATT, CDR2 SNEGSKA (reference sequence). Trimming stripped 4 bases from V and 4 bases from J, with 25 bases between. This CDR3 has 18 amino acids. The CDR3 reads CSATGGLAAEGSTGELFF. CDR3 in DNA: TGCAGTGCTACGGGGGGCCTAGCGGCAGAGGGATCCACCGGGGAGCTGTTTTTT.

By share, this clonotype ranks as medium-sized. The genes are TRBV18 and TRBJ2-1; D unclear. The CDR3 totals 11 residues. Germline V CDR1 and CDR2: KGHSH, LQKENI. Trimming pared 3 bases from V and 7 bases from J, leaving 4 bases between. This chain's CDR3 is CASSPKNEQFF. Written as DNA, the CDR3 is TGTGCCAGCTCACCGAAGAATGAGCAGTTCTTC.

This clonotype was detected many times. V usage is TRBV9 and J usage is TRBJ2-3; 11 bases are shared with TRBD2. The V gene end was trimmed by 3 bases and the J gene end by 3 bases; junction bases not matched to a gene: 3. This CDR3 is built from 15 residues. Germline assignment: CDR1 SGDLS and CDR2 YYNGEE. The CDR3 region is CASSDSGGETDTQYF. The CDR3 nucleotides are TGTGCCAGCAGCGATAGCGGGGGGGAAACAGATACGCAGTATTTT.

The chain links TRBV9 to TRBJ1-2; weak D call: TRBD1 (5 bases). CDR1 is SGDLS, CDR2 YYNGEE, per germline. The V end lost 3 bases, the J end lost 4 bases, and 16 bases lay between the germline ends. CDR3 length: 15 residues. The CDR3 region is CASSATQGGSYGYTF. The CDR3 DNA reads as TGTGCCAGCAGCGCCACTCAGGGAGGAAGCTATGGCTACACCTTC.

A note on this clonotype: Since a much larger clone is just one base distant, this may be a read error. This chain connects TRBV7-9 to TRBJ2-1; no clear D gene. CDR3 length equals 15 residues. Germline V gene data show CDR1 as SEHNR and CDR2 as FQNEAQ (reference sequence). CDR3 sequence: CASGLQSVMDNEQFF. In DNA form, the CDR3 reads TGTGCCAGCGGCTTACAAAGCGTAATGGACAATGAGCAGTTCTTC. Full variable domain (remainder filled in from reference TRBV7-9 and TRBJ2-1): DTGVSQNPRHKITKRGQNVTFRCDPISEHNRLYWYRQTLGQGPEFLTYFQNEAQLEKSRLLSDRFSAERPKGSFSTLEIQRTEQGDSAMYLCASGLQSVMDNEQFFGPGTRLTVL.

To note about this clonotype: One base away lies a much larger clone, so this may be a sequencing read error. The chain combines TRBV29-1 with TRBJ2-5, with D possibly TRBD2 on 5 matching bases. The CDR3 covers 13 residues. V lost 6 bases and J 1 base, leaving 12 bases between the germline ends. The germline V gene encodes CDR1 SQVTM and CDR2 ANQGSEA. The CDR3 region is CSVEDRSQETQYF. In DNA form, the CDR3 reads TGCAGCGTGGAGGATCGTAGCCAAGAGACCCAGTACTTC.

This clonotype was counted at least ten times. This chain joins TRBV20-1 and TRBJ2-1; maybe TRBD2 (7 bases). Germline V gene lookup returns CDR1 DFQATT and CDR2 SNEGSKA (reference sequence). The ends were cut back, 3 bases at V and 7 bases at J, with 16 bases in the middle. The CDR3 contains 14 residues. In DNA form, the CDR3 reads TGCAGTGCTAGGAAGGGAGGGGGAAGAAATGAGCAGTTCTTC. It encodes CSARKGGGRNEQFF.

Of note for this clonotype: A read error may be the cause here, since a much bigger clone is one base away. The rearrangement joins TRBV4-1 to TRBJ2-1; 10 bases agree with TRBD2. CDR3 length: 17 amino acids. In germline, CDR1 is MGHRA, CDR2 YSYEKL. V lost 4 bases and J lost 3; bases outside the gene matches: 9. CDR3 sequence reads: CASSRTLGLADYNEQFF. CDR3 bases: TGCGCCAGCAGCCGGACTCTCGGACTAGCGGACTACAATGAGCAGTTCTTC.

This clonotype was observed a few times. V gene TRBV6-2 or TRBV6-3 combines with J gene TRBJ2-3; no definite D call. Per germline, CDR1 MNHEY and CDR2 SVGEGT. The CDR3 has 15 amino acids. Between the trimmed V and J ends, which lost 1 base and 4 bases, there was a span of 12 bases. The CDR3 nucleotides read TGTGCCAGCAGTTACTGGTACGGTGGAGCAGATACGCAGTATTTT. This translates into CASSYWYGGADTQYF.

V and J are TRBV23-1 and TRBJ2-1; D perhaps matches TRBD2 (6 bases). TRBV23-1 is an ORF, with its function uncertain. The CDR3 totals 10 residues. Trimming removed 6 bases at V and 14 bases at J, with 11 bases between. The CDR3: CASSIGREFF. CDR3 DNA: TGCGCCAGCAGCATCGGGAGAGAGTTCTTC.

This clonotype appeared a few times. The CDR3 sequence is CASSSPGGRGSQPQHF. In nucleotides, the CDR3 is TGTGCCAGCAGTTCCCCGGGGGGACGGGGCAGTCAGCCCCAGCATTTT. V is TRBV28 and J is TRBJ1-5, with D perhaps TRBD1 (5 bases). Germline CDR1 and CDR2: MDHEN and SYDVKM. The V and J ends lost 4 bases and 6 bases respectively, with 19 bases between them. CDR3 length: 16 amino acids. The full variable domain, with the rest looked up from reference TRBV28 and TRBJ1-5, is DVKVTQSSRYLVKRTGEKVFLECVQDMDHENMFWYRQDPGLGLRLIYFSYDVKMKEKGDIPEGYSVSREKKERFSLILESASTNQTSMYLCASSSPGGRGSQPQHFGDGTRLSIL.

This clonotype was recorded at least ten times. The chain combines TRBV19 with TRBJ1-2; D may be TRBD1 (5 bases). This CDR3 has 16 residues. V lost 2 bases, J lost 2 bases, and 15 bases lay in between. Germline V lookup: CDR1 LNHDA, CDR2 SQIVND (reference sequence). The CDR3 spells CASSISLSGHNYGYTF. The DNA of the CDR3 is TGTGCCAGTAGTATATCTCTCTCGGGGCACAACTATGGCTACACCTTC.

This clonotype was counted at least ten times. The chain couples TRBV4-2 to TRBJ2-1; 8 bases are shared with TRBD2. Unmatched junction bases numbered 3, after V lost 3 bases and J lost 2 bases. CDR3 size: 15 residues. Germline V gene data show CDR1 as LGHNA and CDR2 as YNFKEQ. CDR3 DNA: TGTGCCAGCAGCCATCATAGCGGGGCCTACAATGAGCAGTTCTTC. Translated, it gives CASSHHSGAYNEQFF.